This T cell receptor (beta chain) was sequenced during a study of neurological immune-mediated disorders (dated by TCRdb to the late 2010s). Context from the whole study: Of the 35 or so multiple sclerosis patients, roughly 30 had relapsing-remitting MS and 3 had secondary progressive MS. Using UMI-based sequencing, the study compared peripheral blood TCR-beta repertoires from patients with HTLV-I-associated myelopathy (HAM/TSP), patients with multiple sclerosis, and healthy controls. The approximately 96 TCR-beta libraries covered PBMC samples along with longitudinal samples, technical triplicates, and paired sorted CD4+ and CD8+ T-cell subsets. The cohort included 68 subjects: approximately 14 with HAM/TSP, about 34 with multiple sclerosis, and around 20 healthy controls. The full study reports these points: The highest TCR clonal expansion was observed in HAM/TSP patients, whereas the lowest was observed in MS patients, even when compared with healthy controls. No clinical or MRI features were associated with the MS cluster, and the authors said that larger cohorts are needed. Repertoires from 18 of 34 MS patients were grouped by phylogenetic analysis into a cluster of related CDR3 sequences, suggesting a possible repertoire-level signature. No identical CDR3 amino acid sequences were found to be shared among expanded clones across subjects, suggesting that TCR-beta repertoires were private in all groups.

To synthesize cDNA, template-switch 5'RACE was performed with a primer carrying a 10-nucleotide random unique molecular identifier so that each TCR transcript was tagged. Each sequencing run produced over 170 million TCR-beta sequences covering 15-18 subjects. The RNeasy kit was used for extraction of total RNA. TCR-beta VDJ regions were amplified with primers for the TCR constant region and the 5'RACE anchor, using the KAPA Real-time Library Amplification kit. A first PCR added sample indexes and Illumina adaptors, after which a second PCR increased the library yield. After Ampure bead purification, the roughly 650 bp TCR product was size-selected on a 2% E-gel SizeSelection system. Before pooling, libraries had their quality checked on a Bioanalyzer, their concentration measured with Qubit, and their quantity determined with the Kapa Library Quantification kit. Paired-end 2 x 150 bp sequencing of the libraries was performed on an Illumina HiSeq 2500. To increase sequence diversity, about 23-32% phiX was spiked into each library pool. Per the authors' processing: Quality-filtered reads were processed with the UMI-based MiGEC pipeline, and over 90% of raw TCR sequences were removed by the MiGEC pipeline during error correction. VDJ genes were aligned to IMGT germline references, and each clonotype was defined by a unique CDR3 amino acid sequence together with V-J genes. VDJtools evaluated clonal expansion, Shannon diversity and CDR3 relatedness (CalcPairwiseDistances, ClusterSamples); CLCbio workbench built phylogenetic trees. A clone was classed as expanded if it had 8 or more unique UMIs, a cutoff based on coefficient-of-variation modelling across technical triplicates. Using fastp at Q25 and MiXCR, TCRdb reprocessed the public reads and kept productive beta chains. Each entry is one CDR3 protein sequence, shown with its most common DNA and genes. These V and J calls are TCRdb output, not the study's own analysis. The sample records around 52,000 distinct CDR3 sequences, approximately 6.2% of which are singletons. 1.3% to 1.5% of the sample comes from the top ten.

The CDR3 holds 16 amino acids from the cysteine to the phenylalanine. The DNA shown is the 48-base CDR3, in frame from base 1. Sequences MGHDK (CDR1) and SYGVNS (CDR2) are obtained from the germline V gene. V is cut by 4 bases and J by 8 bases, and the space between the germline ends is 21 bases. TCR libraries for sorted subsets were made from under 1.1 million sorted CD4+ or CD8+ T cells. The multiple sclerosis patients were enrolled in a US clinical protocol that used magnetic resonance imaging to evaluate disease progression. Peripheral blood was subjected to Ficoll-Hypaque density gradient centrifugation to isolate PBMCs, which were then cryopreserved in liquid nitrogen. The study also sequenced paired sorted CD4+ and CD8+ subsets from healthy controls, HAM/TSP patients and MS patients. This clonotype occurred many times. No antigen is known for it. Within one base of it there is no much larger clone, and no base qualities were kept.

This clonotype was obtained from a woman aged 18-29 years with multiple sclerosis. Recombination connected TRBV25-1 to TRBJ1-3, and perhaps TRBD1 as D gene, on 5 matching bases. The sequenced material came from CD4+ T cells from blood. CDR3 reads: CASSAYPQDTQDTIYF. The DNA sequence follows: TGTGCCAGCAGTGCGTACCCACAGGACACACAGGACACCATATATTTT.